This T cell receptor (beta chain) stems from a study of cytomegalovirus exposure and HLA in healthy donors. The repertoire was sequenced with immunoSEQ multiplex PCR; TCRdb's copy has only in-frame clones and lacks some. The data contain 200,000 or so clones, more than 75% of them singletons. The study, taken as a whole, reports: Reports described diagnosis of cytomegalovirus status by the classifier as highly specific and sensitive. According to a later analysis, TCR clusters from the first cohort tended to co-occur in the roughly 120 validation repertoires.

Concerning this clone itself: Its antigen is unidentified.

Germline CDR1 and CDR2: MDHEN and SYDVKM. Losses at the gene ends were 4 bases for V and 3 bases for J; bases not matched to a gene: 5. The CDR3 runs 14 residues. Separate from the 666-subject first cohort was the approximately 130-subject validation cohort, to which the donors belonged. The specimen sequenced was PBMCs. The chain carries TRBV28 and TRBJ1-2, with TRBD1 matching 7 bases. The TCR comes from a man aged 18 to 29 in good health and CMV-seropositive. The CDR3 protein is CASSSQGIHYGYTF. In DNA form, the CDR3 reads TGTGCCAGCAGTTCACAGGGGATCCACTATGGCTACACCTTC.